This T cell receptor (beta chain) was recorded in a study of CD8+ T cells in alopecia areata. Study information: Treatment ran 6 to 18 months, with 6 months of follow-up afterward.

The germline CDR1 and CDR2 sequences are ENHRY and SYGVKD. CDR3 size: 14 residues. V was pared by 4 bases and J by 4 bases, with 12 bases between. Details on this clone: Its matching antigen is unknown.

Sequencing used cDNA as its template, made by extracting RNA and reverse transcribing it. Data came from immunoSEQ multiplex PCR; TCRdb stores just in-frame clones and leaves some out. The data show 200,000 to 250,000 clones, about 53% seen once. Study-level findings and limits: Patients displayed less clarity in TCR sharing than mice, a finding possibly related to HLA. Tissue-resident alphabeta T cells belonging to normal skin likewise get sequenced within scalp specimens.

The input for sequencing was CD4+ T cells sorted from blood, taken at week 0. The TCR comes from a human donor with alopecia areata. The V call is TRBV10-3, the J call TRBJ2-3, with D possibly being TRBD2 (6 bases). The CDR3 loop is CAISAGEVADTQYF. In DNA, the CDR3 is TGTGCCATCAGTGCGGGGGAAGTGGCAGATACGCAGTATTTT.